This T cell receptor beta chain comes out of a study of identical twins. The CDR3 covers 13 residues. Per germline, CDR1 LGHDT and CDR2 YNNKEL (reference sequence). V dropped 3 bases and J dropped 8 bases, with 10 bases sitting between them. TCRdb redid the calling of the 5' RACE reads with MiXCR, one entry per CDR3 protein. This table holds some 790,000 distinct CDR3 sequences, about 20% found once. This clonotype was recorded only once. The data were also submitted as part of a second study, on T cells expressing NK-cell markers. That report adds: These clonotypes also led the CD3+CD56-NKG2C+ fraction in several donors.

The sequence came from a woman younger than 35 in good health. The chain employs TRBV3-1 and TRBJ2-2, with TRBD2 as a possible D gene (5 bases). Source material: PBMCs. CDR3 amino acids: CASSQDRGGELFF. CDR3 nucleotide sequence: TGTGCCAGCAGCCAGGACCGCGGGGGGGAGCTGTTTTTT.